These 8 T cell receptor beta chains originate from one sample sequenced in a study of blood T cell repertoires in COVID-19. The method was immunoSEQ multiplex PCR; TCRdb's version includes in-frame clones alone and lacks a portion of them. The sample consists of fewer than 250,000 clones, about four fifths of them appearing once. The sample was peripheral blood. These receptors were collected from a woman of 80 years or more with acute or convalescent COVID-19.

In its sample, this clone was seen a few times. The chain joins TRBV7-3 to TRBJ2-1, with D maybe TRBD2 (6 bases). V lost 2 bases, J lost 7 bases, and 12 bases lay in between. Per germline, CDR1 SGHTA and CDR2 FQGTGA. This CDR3 contains 14 residues. CDR3 in DNA: TGTGCCAGCAGCTTATCCGGGAGTTCGAATGAGCAGTTCTTC. Encoded protein: CASSLSGSSNEQFF.

The J gene is TRBJ2-1, the V gene TRBV7-2, with TRBD1 matching 10 bases. Germline-derived CDR1 and CDR2 are SGHTA and FQGNSA. J was trimmed by 2 bases and V by 3 bases; bases with no gene match: 13. The CDR3 spans 19 residues. The CDR3 nucleotides read TGTGCCAGCAGCTTGGGTTTCCGATCGGGACAGGGGACCTACAATGAGCAGTTCTTC. Its protein product is CASSLGFRSGQGTYNEQFF.

As concerns this clone: This specimen includes other DNA sequences encoding the same CDR3. The rearrangement uses TRBV7-3 and TRBJ2-1, with D perhaps TRBD2 (5 bases). The V gene's germline CDR1 is SGHTA and CDR2 FQGTGA. Trimming took off 2 bases at V and 4 bases at J, with 6 bases between the two ends. The CDR3 spans 13 residues. Here the CDR3 reads CASSLSGYNEQFF. The CDR3 nucleotides read TGTGCCAGCAGCTTATCGGGGTACAATGAGCAGTTCTTC.

The DNA of the CDR3 is TGTGCCAGCAGCTTAGAGCGGGGGGGCCTGTATTTT. Translation gives CASSLERGGLYF. V is TRBV7-2 and J is TRBJ2-3; TRBD2 agrees at 10 bases. The CDR3 sequence is 12 residues long. Trimming at V came to 1 base and at J to 14 bases, leaving 3 bases not matched to a gene. The germline CDR1 and CDR2 sequences are SGHTA and FQGNSA.

The CDR3, as DNA: TGTGCCACCAGTGAGCCCGGGACAGGGTCCTACAATGAGCAGTTCTTC. Translating gives CATSEPGTGSYNEQFF. The chain joins TRBV24-1 to TRBJ2-1; 9 bases agree with TRBD1. The CDR3 has 16 residues. Germline CDR1 and CDR2: KGHDR and SFDVKD. J was trimmed by 1 base and V by 4 bases; bases with no gene match: 4.

The chain combines TRBV27 with TRBJ2-3, with D tentatively TRBD1 (5 bases). Trimming took 5 bases from V and 6 from J, leaving 18 bases between them. CDR1 and CDR2 from the germline V gene are MNHEY and SMNVEV (reference sequence). This CDR3 is 15 amino acids long. The CDR3 loop reads CASSTFGRAGDTQYF. CDR3 DNA: TGTGCCAGCAGTACCTTTGGCAGGGCAGGGGATACGCAGTATTTT.

CDR3 region: CASSLWRETQYF. The CDR3 DNA follows: TGTGCCAGCAGCTTGTGGAGGGAGACCCAGTACTTC. The chain couples TRBV11-1 to TRBJ2-5, with a possible D match to TRBD2 (5 bases). V gave up 3 bases and J gave up 5 bases, with 7 bases separating them. Per germline, CDR1 SGHAT and CDR2 FQDESV (reference sequence). This CDR3 is built from 12 residues.

This chain links TRBV5-1 with TRBJ2-7, with 9 bases fitting TRBD1. This CDR3 is built from 17 residues. CDR1 is SGHRS, CDR2 YFSETQ, per germline. The ends lost 4 bases at V and 7 bases at J; junction bases unmatched: 18. The CDR3 DNA follows: TGCGCCAGCAGCCTTTGGGGCCCGGGACAGGGAACGGGGGAGCAGTACTTC. It yields the protein CASSLWGPGQGTGEQYF.